The 30 T cell receptor beta chains in this list originate from one sample, sequenced in a study of human T cells and chemical hapten exposure (dated by TCRdb to about 2021). The time point label for this specimen denotes: patch test 2, 6 weeks after DPC sensitization. The treatment or condition label, read with the paper, signifies: therapeutic diphenylcyclopropenone sensitization with weekly scalp DPC. Library prep was done by RACE. Sequencing relied on a NextSeq 500. The raw public reads went through TCRdb reprocessing: fastp at Q25, MiXCR clone calling, in-frame beta chains kept. Duplicate CDR3 protein sequences are folded into a single record with the most common DNA and genes. The sample table contains a few hundred thousand distinct CDR3 sequences; only one count was recorded for more than 5% of them. Over 5.5% of the sample goes to the ten largest clones. Sample: whole blood, taken in connection with sensitization to the hapten diphenylcyclopropenone (DPC). These receptors were collected from a woman aged 18-35 years with alopecia areata. Some clones in this sample may be carry-over from other donors' samples.

This clonotype was counted at least ten times. The chain has TRBV12-5 and TRBJ1-5; D is possibly TRBD1 (6 bases). Germline V gene lookup returns CDR1 LGHNT and CDR2 FRNRAP. This CDR3 spans 15 amino acids. Trimming left V 1 base short and J 4 bases short, with 11 bases between. DNA for the CDR3: TGTGCTAGTGGTTTGGGGGGGACAATTAATCAGCCCCAGCATTTT. Translating gives CASGLGGTINQPQHF.

The chain is built from TRBV11-1 and TRBJ2-5, with D perhaps matching TRBD1 (6 bases). CDR3 size: 14 residues. V dropped 3 bases and J dropped 4 bases, with 12 bases sitting between them. Germline V gene data show CDR1 as SGHAT and CDR2 as FQDESV (reference sequence). Here the CDR3 DNA reads TGTGCCAGCAGCTTTAACAGGGTTGGAGAGACCCAGTACTTC. It translates to CASSFNRVGETQYF.

This rearrangement joins TRBV9 to TRBJ2-1; no firm D call. Trimming pared 4 bases from V and 5 bases from J, leaving 10 bases between. The germline CDR1 and CDR2 sequences are SGDLS and YYNGEE. There are 13 residues in the CDR3. The CDR3 sequence: CASSLGNHNEQFF. In nucleotides, the CDR3 is TGTGCCAGCAGCTTAGGGAACCACAATGAGCAGTTCTTC. Full variable domain (remainder filled in from reference TRBV9 and TRBJ2-1): DSGVTQTPKHLITATGQRVTLRCSPRSGDLSVYWYQQSLDQGLQFLIQYYNGEERAKGNILERFSAQQFPDLHSELNLSSLELGDSALYFCASSLGNHNEQFFGPGTRLTVL.

This clonotype was seen at least ten times. V is TRBV5-1 and J is TRBJ1-2; no firm D call. This CDR3 contains 13 residues. Between the trimmed V and J ends, which lost 0 bases and 8 bases, there was a span of 11 bases. Germline CDR1 and CDR2: SGHRS and YFSETQ. CDR3 residues: CASSLGSGQGYTF. The CDR3 DNA reads as TGCGCCAGCAGCTTGGGGAGCGGGCAAGGCTACACCTTC.

Only a few counts were recorded for this clonotype. The chain uses TRBV20-1 and TRBJ2-1; TRBD2 might be the D (6 bases). Trimming took off 6 bases at V and 4 bases at J, with 19 bases between the two ends. This CDR3 has 15 amino acids. Germline V gene sequence: CDR1 DFQATT, CDR2 SNEGSKA (reference sequence). CDR3 DNA: TGCAGTGCCCCCGTGAGTGGGGGGACTTACAATGAGCAGTTCTTC. It encodes CSAPVSGGTYNEQFF.

Only a few counts were recorded for this clonotype. The chain has TRBV2 and TRBJ1-4; D unresolved. The germline V and J ends were trimmed by 6 bases and 7 bases, with 9 bases remaining between them. Looked up from germline, CDR1 is SNHLY and CDR2 is FYNNEI. This CDR3 has 12 amino acids. Written as DNA, the CDR3 is TGTGCCAGCAGGCCGGAAAGTGAAAAACTGTTTTTT. Translating it yields CASRPESEKLFF.

This clonotype was picked up many times. V usage is TRBV2 and J usage is TRBJ1-6; 8 nucleotides line up with TRBD1. Germline CDR1 SNHLY, CDR2 FYNNEI. The CDR3 runs 14 residues. The V segment lost 3 bases and the J segment 10 bases; nucleotides outside the gene matches: 5. The DNA for the CDR3 is TGTGCCAGCAGTGAGACAGGGGCGAGATCACCCCTCCACTTT. Translating it yields CASSETGARSPLHF.

This clonotype was observed many times. This sequence joins TRBV20-1 and TRBJ2-3; a weak D match, TRBD1 (6 bases). Germline lookup yields CDR1 DFQATT and CDR2 SNEGSKA (reference sequence). V shed 6 bases and J shed 2 bases, with 18 bases lying between them. The CDR3 has 15 residues. The CDR3: CSASPGHGITDTQYF. CDR3 bases: TGCAGTGCGAGCCCGGGACACGGAATCACAGATACGCAGTATTTT.

The chain employs TRBV6-5 and TRBJ2-6; unclear D gene. Germline V CDR1 and CDR2: MNHEY, SVGAGI. Trimming removed 3 bases from V and 0 bases from J, with 6 bases in between. The CDR3 totals 15 residues. The CDR3 protein is CASSYGHSGANVLTF. For the CDR3, the DNA is TGTGCCAGCAGTTATGGCCACTCTGGGGCCAACGTCCTGACTTTC.

This clonotype was seen ten or more times. The chain combines TRBV29-1 with TRBJ2-3, with D possibly TRBD1 on 6 matching bases. The germline V gene has CDR1 SQVTM and CDR2 ANQGSEA. This CDR3 has 16 amino acids. V dropped 2 bases and J dropped 2 bases, with 17 bases sitting between them. The CDR3 DNA reads TGCAGCGTTGAATCCCCCCAGGGGAGACTCACAGATACGCAGTATTTT. Translated, it gives CSVESPQGRLTDTQYF.

This clonotype was picked up many times. This rearrangement joins TRBV7-2 to TRBJ1-3; D is ambiguous. Germline V gene lookup returns CDR1 SGHTA and CDR2 FQGNSA. V lost 5 bases and J lost 4, with 6 bases in between. There are 12 residues in the CDR3. DNA of the CDR3: TGTGCCAGCAGCGTACAGGGAAACACCATATATTTT. Encoded protein: CASSVQGNTIYF.

The V and J genes are TRBV20-1 and TRBJ2-1; D may be TRBD1 or TRBD2 (6 bases each). V lost 5 bases and J lost 7, with 21 bases in between. The CDR3 covers 15 residues. From germline, CDR1 is DFQATT and CDR2 SNEGSKA (reference sequence). This CDR3 is CSAHERGGSLNEQFF. The CDR3 nucleotides read TGCAGTGCTCATGAACGAGGGGGGTCGTTGAATGAGCAGTTCTTC.

This clonotype was detected only a few times. This chain connects TRBV4-2 to TRBJ2-3, with TRBD2 matching 10 bases. Looked up from germline, CDR1 is LGHNA and CDR2 is YNFKEQ. V gave up 5 bases and J gave up 3 bases; unmatched junction bases: 8. The CDR3 contains 16 residues. CDR3 sequence reads: CASSTRLAGATDTQYF. The CDR3 DNA sequence: TGTGCCAGCAGCACACGACTAGCGGGCGCTACAGATACGCAGTATTTT.

This clonotype has ten or more counts. The chain is built from TRBV24-1 and TRBJ1-5; D remains unclear. The V gene lost 3 bases and the J gene lost 0 bases, with 11 bases spanning the gap. This CDR3 is built from 16 residues. Per germline, CDR1 KGHDR and CDR2 SFDVKD. The CDR3 reads CATSDPRISSNQPQHF. The CDR3 DNA sequence: TGTGCCACCAGTGATCCGCGAATCTCTAGCAATCAGCCCCAGCATTTT.

The rearrangement joins TRBV6-2 or TRBV6-3 to TRBJ2-7; D is unclear. Germline values: CDR1 MNHEY, CDR2 SVGEGT. The V and J ends lost 6 bases and 4 bases respectively, with 10 bases between them. The CDR3 length is 12 residues. CDR3 bases: TGTGCCAGCAGCCCGGAGAGTTACGAGCAGTACTTC. Translation: CASSPESYEQYF.

This clonotype was recorded at least ten times. The V call is TRBV18, the J call TRBJ2-1; D uncertain. The CDR3 has 13 amino acids. V lost 0 bases and J lost 6, with 6 bases in between. Looked up from germline, CDR1 is KGHSH and CDR2 is LQKENI. The CDR3 reads CASSPPGGNEQFF. CDR3 coding DNA: TGTGCCAGCTCACCACCGGGTGGCAATGAGCAGTTCTTC.

The chain carries TRBV4-1 and TRBJ1-1, with 11 bases that match TRBD1. With 3 bases clipped from V and 2 bases from J, the junction kept 2 bases outside the gene matches. From germline, CDR1 is MGHRA and CDR2 YSYEKL. CDR3 size: 15 residues. This CDR3 is CASSQWTGGNTEAFF. CDR3 sequence (DNA): TGCGCCAGCAGCCAGTGGACAGGGGGCAACACTGAAGCTTTCTTT.

The V and J genes are TRBV5-1 and TRBJ2-7; 8 bases line up with TRBD1. CDR3 size: 15 residues. The germline gives CDR1 SGHRS, CDR2 YFSETQ. Germline trimming cut 1 base from V and 4 bases from J; bases unmatched to any gene: 7. The CDR3 sequence: CASSLLAGGQYEQYF. For the CDR3, the DNA is TGCGCCAGCAGCTTGTTAGCAGGGGGCCAGTACGAGCAGTACTTC.

V gene TRBV7-9 combines with J gene TRBJ2-1; 7 bases fit TRBD1. The CDR3 runs 16 residues. Germline loops: CDR1 SEHNR, CDR2 FQNEAQ (reference sequence). V lost 1 base and J lost 2; bases outside the gene matches: 5. The CDR3, as DNA: TGTGCCAGCAGCTTAGTGATTGGGACAGCCTACAATGAGCAGTTCTTC. This encodes CASSLVIGTAYNEQFF.

This clonotype has just a few counts. V gene TRBV28 combines with J gene TRBJ2-4, with unresolved D. The CDR3 contains 11 residues. V lost 5 bases to trimming and J lost 7 bases, with 6 bases between them. Germline assignment: CDR1 MDHEN and CDR2 SYDVKM. CDR3 sequence (DNA): TGTGCCAGCAGTACTGCGAACATTCAGTACTTC. This gives the protein CASSTANIQYF.

The CDR3 protein is CASSQERGLTDTQYF. The DNA of the CDR3 is TGCGCCAGCAGCCAAGAACGGGGCCTCACAGATACGCAGTATTTT. The rearrangement uses TRBV4-1 and TRBJ2-3; D possibly matches TRBD1 or TRBD2 (5 bases each). Germline V gives CDR1 MGHRA, CDR2 YSYEKL. This CDR3 has 15 amino acids. The V end lost 0 bases, the J end lost 2 bases, and 9 bases lay between the germline ends.

The chain uses TRBV6-2 or TRBV6-3 and TRBJ2-2; 7 bases match TRBD1. CDR3 length: 17 residues. Germline lookup yields CDR1 MNHEY and CDR2 SVGEGT. V trimming: 0 bases; J trimming: 2 bases; junction bases outside the gene matches: 6. The CDR3 loop reads CASSYSSRTGNTGELFF. In nucleotides, the CDR3 is TGTGCCAGCAGTTACTCGTCCAGGACAGGAAACACCGGGGAGCTGTTTTTT.

There are a few counts of this clonotype. This sequence joins TRBV5-1 and TRBJ2-7; D uncertain. Germline V lookup: CDR1 SGHRS, CDR2 YFSETQ. The CDR3 length is 13 residues. Between the trimmed V and J ends, which lost 0 bases and 4 bases, there was a span of 8 bases. The CDR3 DNA reads TGCGCCAGCAGCTTGGTATTCGGATACGAGCAGTACTTC. Translation: CASSLVFGYEQYF.

CDR3 bases: TGTGCCAGCAGCGTGGTGGGGAGCACAGATACGCAGTATTTT. Protein sequence: CASSVVGSTDTQYF. This rearrangement joins TRBV9 to TRBJ2-3; D is uncertain. V gave up 2 bases and J gave up 0 bases, with 7 bases separating them. The CDR3 length is 14 residues. The germline V gene has CDR1 SGDLS and CDR2 YYNGEE.

This clonotype was seen only a few times. The V gene is TRBV20-1, the J gene TRBJ2-3; 16 bases map to TRBD2. CDR1 and CDR2 from the germline V gene are DFQATT and SNEGSKA (reference sequence). This CDR3 is 18 amino acids long. V trimming: 6 bases; J trimming: 5 bases; junction bases outside the gene matches: 14. This chain's CDR3 is CSAPGTSGGAAPGDTQYF. DNA for the CDR3: TGCAGTGCACCCGGGACTAGCGGGGGGGCGGCCCCTGGAGATACGCAGTATTTT.

This clonotype was seen more than once but under ten times. J is TRBJ2-1 and V is TRBV4-3; 10 nucleotides match TRBD2. The CDR3 is 16 residues long. J gave up 9 bases and V 3 bases, and 11 bases lay outside the gene matches. Germline CDR1 LGHNA, CDR2 YSLEER. This chain's CDR3 is CASSQLPSGGAGEQFF. CDR3 nucleotide sequence: TGCGCCAGCAGCCAGCTTCCAAGCGGGGGGGCCGGTGAGCAGTTCTTC.

This clonotype has a handful of counts. The chain has TRBV5-1 and TRBJ2-3; 9 bases agree with TRBD2. Trimming took 2 bases from V and 4 from J; bases not matched to a gene: 5. CDR1 is SGHRS, CDR2 YFSETQ, per germline. The CDR3 covers 15 residues. The CDR3 is CASSLWAGGPDTQYF. In DNA, the CDR3 is TGCGCCAGCAGCTTATGGGCGGGGGGGCCAGATACGCAGTATTTT.

V and J are TRBV5-1 and TRBJ2-7; TRBD2 is a possible D gene (5 bases). The CDR3 extends over 13 amino acids. Germline V gene lookup returns CDR1 SGHRS and CDR2 YFSETQ. V was clipped by 0 bases and J by 7 bases, with 11 bases between them. CDR3 sequence (DNA): TGCGCCAGCAGCTTGGACCGGTCGGGGGAGCAGTACTTC. It encodes CASSLDRSGEQYF.

This clonotype was observed a few times. The CDR3: CASRKSDINEQYF. Here the CDR3 DNA reads TGTGCCAGCAGGAAGTCGGACATCAACGAGCAGTACTTC. This rearrangement joins TRBV6-1 to TRBJ2-7, with TRBD1 as a possible D gene (5 bases). This CDR3 spans 13 amino acids. The V gene lost 6 bases and the J gene lost 5 bases, with 14 bases spanning the gap. Germline values: CDR1 MNHNS, CDR2 SASEGT.

This clonotype occurred many times. The gene calls are TRBV20-1 and TRBJ1-3; 7 positions agree with TRBD1. Germline loops: CDR1 DFQATT, CDR2 SNEGSKA (reference sequence). The J segment lost 0 bases and the V segment lost 0 bases, leaving 17 bases of the junction unmatched. The length of the CDR3 is 20 residues. Written as DNA, the CDR3 is TGCAGTGCTAGAGAGGTATACAGGGGAATAGAGGAATCCTCTGGAAACACCATATATTTT. This codes for CSAREVYRGIEESSGNTIYF.